In its sample, the clone carrying this TCR beta chain was seen a few times. Its target is unknown. At one of its ends the junction is not consistent with the germline gene, which may arise from a read error. This sample is part of a study of regulatory T cells in long-lasting Graves disease. Whole-study findings and limits: Whereas about 870 public clonotypes were shared by new patients, persistent patients shared more, at some 3,000.

Time point defined: newly diagnosed GD, antithyroid drugs for less than 3 months. Isolated PBMC RNA provided the starting material for the TCR library. Arm-PCR with iRepertoire HTBI primers amplified the CDR3 regions for these TCR beta libraries. TCRdb reprocessed the multiplex PCR reads via MiXCR and lists one record per CDR3 protein. The sample lists about 450,000 distinct CDR3 sequences, around 15% seen once, with more than 15% in the top ten. The germline V gene has CDR1 SGHRS and CDR2 YFSETQ. This CDR3 region has 18 residues. These data also formed part of another study, on T cells in Graves' hyperthyroidism and ophthalmopathy.

The clonotype was recovered from a woman aged 45-65 years with Graves disease. Material: peripheral blood mononuclear cells (PBMCs), obtained at new diagnosis, from a patient treated with antithyroid drugs. This chain uses TRBV5-1 with TRBJ1-5, with TRBD1 matching over 7 bases. DNA of the CDR3: TGTGCCAGCAGCCCTCCCCGGGACAGACAGGATAGCAATCAGCCCCAGCATTTT. Encoded protein: CASSPPRDRQDSNQPQHF.